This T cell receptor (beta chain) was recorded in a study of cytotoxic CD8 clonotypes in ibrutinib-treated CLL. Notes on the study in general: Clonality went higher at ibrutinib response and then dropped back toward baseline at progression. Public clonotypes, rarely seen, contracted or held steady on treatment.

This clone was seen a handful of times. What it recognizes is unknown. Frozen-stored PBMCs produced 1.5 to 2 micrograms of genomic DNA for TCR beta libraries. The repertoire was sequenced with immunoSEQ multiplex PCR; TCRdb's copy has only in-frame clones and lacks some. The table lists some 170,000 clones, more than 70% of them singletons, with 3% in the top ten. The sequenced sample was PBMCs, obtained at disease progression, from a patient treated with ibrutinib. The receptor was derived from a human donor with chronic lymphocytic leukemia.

The CDR3 region has the DNA TGCGCCAGCAGCCAAATAAGGACCGGGAACACTGAAGCTTTCTTT. Protein: CASSQIRTGNTEAFF. The V and J genes are TRBV4-1 and TRBJ1-1, with D unresolved. V gave up 2 bases and J gave up 1 base, with 11 bases separating them. This CDR3 comprises 15 residues. Germline-derived CDR1 and CDR2 are MGHRA and YSYEKL.